What follows describes a single T cell receptor (beta chain). As yet, its antigen is unknown. Profiling relied on immunoSEQ multiplex PCR, and the TCRdb table lists in-frame clones only, not all of them. The sample lists some 2,100,000 clones; almost 96% were seen once. Donors were healthy HIV-negative adults without recently reported acute infections or vaccinations. The data were obtained in a study of shared clonotypes between healthy human individuals. Looking at the study overall: CD4 naive cells filled three plates per donor, CD4 memory three, CD8 naive two and CD8 memory one.

The CDR3 has 14 residues. The V segment lost 4 bases and the J segment 8 bases; nucleotides outside the gene matches: 3. Germline CDR1 is MNHEY and CDR2 is SVGAGI. Study-level results: Larger estimated richness was generally recorded for naive subsets relative to memory subsets. In contrast to clonotypes shared by all four donors, non-shared clonotypes had lower generation probabilities.

The sample taken for sequencing was naive CD4+ T cells sorted from blood. Subset reported: CD45RA+ positively selected. The sequence derives from a man in his late teens or twenties in good health. The chain combines TRBV6-5 with TRBJ2-1, with TRBD2 matching 12 bases. The CDR3 sequence is CASSSSGGAYEQFF. In DNA form, the CDR3 reads TGTGCCAGCAGTTCTAGCGGGGGGGCCTATGAGCAGTTCTTC.